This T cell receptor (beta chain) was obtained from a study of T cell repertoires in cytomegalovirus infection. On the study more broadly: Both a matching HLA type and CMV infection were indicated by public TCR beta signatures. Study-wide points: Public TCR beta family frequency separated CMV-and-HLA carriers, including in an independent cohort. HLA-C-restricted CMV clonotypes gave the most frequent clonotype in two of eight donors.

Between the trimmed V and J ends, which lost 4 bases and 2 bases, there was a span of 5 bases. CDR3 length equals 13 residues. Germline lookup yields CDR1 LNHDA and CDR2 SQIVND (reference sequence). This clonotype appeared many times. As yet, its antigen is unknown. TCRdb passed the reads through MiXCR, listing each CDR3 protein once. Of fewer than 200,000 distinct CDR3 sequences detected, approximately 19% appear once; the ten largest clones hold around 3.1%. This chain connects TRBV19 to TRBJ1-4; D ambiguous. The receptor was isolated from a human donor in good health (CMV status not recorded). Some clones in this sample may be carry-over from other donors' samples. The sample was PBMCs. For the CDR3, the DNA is TGTGCCAGTAGTAGTAGGACTAATGAAAAACTGTTTTTT. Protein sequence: CASSSRTNEKLFF.